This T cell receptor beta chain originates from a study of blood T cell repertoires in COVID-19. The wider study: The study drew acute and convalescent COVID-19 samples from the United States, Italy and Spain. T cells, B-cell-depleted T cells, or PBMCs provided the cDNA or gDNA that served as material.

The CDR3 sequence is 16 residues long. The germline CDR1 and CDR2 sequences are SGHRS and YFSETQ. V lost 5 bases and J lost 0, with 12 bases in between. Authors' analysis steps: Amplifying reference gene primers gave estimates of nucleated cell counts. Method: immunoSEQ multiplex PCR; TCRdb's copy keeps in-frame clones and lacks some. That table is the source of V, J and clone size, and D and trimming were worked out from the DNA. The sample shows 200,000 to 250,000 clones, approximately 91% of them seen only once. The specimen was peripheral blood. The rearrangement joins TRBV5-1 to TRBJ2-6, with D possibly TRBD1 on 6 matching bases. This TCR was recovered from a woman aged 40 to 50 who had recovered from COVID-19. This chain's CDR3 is CASSIDRISGANVLTF. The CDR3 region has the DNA TGCGCCAGCAGTATAGACAGGATCTCTGGGGCCAACGTCCTGACTTTC.